Shown below are 21 T cell receptor beta chains from a single sample sequenced in a study of cytomegalovirus exposure and HLA in healthy donors. Vbeta (60) and Jbeta (13) primers were used in the PCR. The assay was immunoSEQ multiplex PCR, and TCRdb's table has in-frame clones only and misses some. The table lists fewer than 150,000 clones, 76% of them singletons, with about 16% in the top ten. Sequenced: PBMCs. The receptors come from a man aged 45-65 years in good health and CMV-seropositive.

The chain uses TRBV7-9 and TRBJ1-1, with a weak D call TRBD1 (5 bases). This CDR3 contains 15 residues. The germline CDR1 and CDR2 sequences are SEHNR and FQNEAQ (reference sequence). V dropped 5 bases and J dropped 7 bases, with 20 bases sitting between them. CDR3 residues: CASSPQVQGYGEAFF. CDR3 DNA: TGTGCCAGCAGCCCTCAGGTCCAGGGCTACGGTGAAGCTTTCTTT.

The chain uses TRBV5-5 and TRBJ2-3; D is unclear. Per germline, CDR1 SGHKS and CDR2 YYEKEE (reference sequence). This CDR3 is built from 16 residues. Trimming stripped 4 bases from V and 10 bases from J, with 25 bases between. The CDR3 nucleotides are TGTGCCAGCAGCACCGATTTCCTACCCAGGCGAGAGCCGCAGTATTTT. This encodes CASSTDFLPRREPQYF.

This clone was seen once. The V and J genes are TRBV5-4 and TRBJ1-5; D is unresolved. Germline loops: CDR1 SGHNT, CDR2 YYREEE (reference sequence). Trimming stripped 2 bases from V and 2 bases from J, with 17 bases between. This CDR3 is 17 amino acids long. This chain's CDR3 is CASSFGGLLRGNQPQHF. The CDR3 DNA reads as TGTGCCAGCAGCTTCGGTGGCCTGCTGAGGGGCAATCAGCCCCAGCATTTT.

Only a few counts were recorded for this clone. The chain is built from TRBV27 and TRBJ2-3; D remains unclear. CDR3 length: 14 amino acids. Germline CDR1 and CDR2: MNHEY and SMNVEV (reference sequence). Trimming took off 4 bases at V and 0 bases at J, with 8 bases between the two ends. The CDR3 sequence: CASSSRHSTDTQYF. In DNA, the CDR3 is TGTGCCAGCAGTTCGCGACATAGCACAGATACGCAGTATTTT.

This clone appeared a few times. The identical CDR3 is also encoded by other nucleotide sequences in the sample. This chain links TRBV5-1 with TRBJ1-5, with 7 bases matching TRBD1. There are 14 residues in the CDR3. The trim removed 4 bases at V and 5 bases at J, leaving 6 bases unmatched. Germline V CDR1 and CDR2: SGHRS, YFSETQ. Here the CDR3 DNA reads TGCGCCAGCAGCCCGACAGGGTATGATCAGCCCCAGCATTTT. It encodes CASSPTGYDQPQHF.

This clone was seen a few times. The chain is built from TRBV5-1 and TRBJ2-3, with 8 bases fitting TRBD2. The germline V gene has CDR1 SGHRS and CDR2 YFSETQ. This CDR3 spans 16 amino acids. Trimming took 2 bases from V and 3 from J; bases not matched to a gene: 8. For the CDR3, the DNA is TGCGCCAGCAGCTTCCGAGCGGGAGCTGAAACAGATACGCAGTATTTT. As protein: CASSFRAGAETDTQYF. Full variable domain (outside the CDR3, taken from reference TRBV5-1 and TRBJ2-3): KAGVTQTPRYLIKTRGQQVTLSCSPISGHRSVSWYQQTPGQGLQFLFEYFSETQRNKGNFPGRFSGRQFSNSRSEMNVSTLELGDSALYLCASSFRAGAETDTQYFGPGTRLTVL.

The chain uses TRBV7-6 and TRBJ2-5; maybe TRBD2 (6 bases). Germline V CDR1 and CDR2: SGHVS, FNYEAQ. The CDR3 has 14 residues. Trimming took 2 bases from V and 8 from J, leaving 15 bases between them. The CDR3 sequence is CASSLTGGVDTQYF. Written as DNA, the CDR3 is TGTGCCAGCAGCTTAACGGGCGGGGTGGATACCCAGTACTTC.

This clone has a handful of counts. The CDR3 DNA reads TGTGCCAGCAGCTTGGTACTAGGATTGAACACTGAAGCTTTCTTT. This gives the protein CASSLVLGLNTEAFF. The chain joins TRBV5-4 to TRBJ1-1; no definite D call. V dropped 0 bases and J dropped 0 bases, with 9 bases sitting between them. Per germline, CDR1 SGHNT and CDR2 YYREEE (reference sequence). The length of the CDR3 is 15 residues.

The J gene is TRBJ2-5, the V gene TRBV5-1; D might be TRBD1 (5 bases). The CDR3 is 15 amino acids. Germline assignment: CDR1 SGHRS and CDR2 YFSETQ. V was pared by 0 bases and J by 5 bases, with 14 bases between. The CDR3 DNA reads TGCGCCAGCAGCTTGGCGGGCAGGGAACGGGAGACCCAGTACTTC. This gives the protein CASSLAGRERETQYF. The full variable domain, rest sourced from reference TRBV5-1 and TRBJ2-5, is KAGVTQTPRYLIKTRGQQVTLSCSPISGHRSVSWYQQTPGQGLQFLFEYFSETQRNKGNFPGRFSGRQFSNSRSEMNVSTLELGDSALYLCASSLAGRERETQYFGPGTRLLVL.

This clone occurred a few times. This sequence joins TRBV5-1 and TRBJ2-5, with TRBD2 matching 11 bases. V shed 9 bases, J shed 1 base, and the junction held 11 bases outside the gene matches. The CDR3 spans 16 residues. Germline CDR1 reads SGHRS; CDR2 reads YFSETQ. The chain's CDR3 is CATRLAGFPSQETQYF. The CDR3 nucleotides are TGCGCCACCCGACTAGCGGGATTCCCCTCCCAAGAGACCCAGTACTTC.

The V call is TRBV12-5, the J call TRBJ2-1; TRBD1 might be the D (6 bases). Trimming shortened V by 5 bases and J by 6 bases, and 20 bases separated the two germline ends. Germline CDR1 is LGHNT and CDR2 is FRNRAP. The CDR3 sequence is 16 residues long. CDR3 amino acids: CASGLSDRGYSNEQFF. CDR3 bases: TGTGCTAGTGGTCTGTCGGACAGAGGCTATTCCAATGAGCAGTTCTTC.

The chain has TRBV7-2 and TRBJ1-4, with 7 positions matching TRBD1. CDR3 length: 15 residues. Germline trimming cut 4 bases from V and 7 bases from J; bases unmatched to any gene: 9. CDR1 SGHTA and CDR2 FQGNSA come from the germline V gene. The chain's CDR3 is CASSSTGDTREKLFF. CDR3 nucleotide sequence: TGTGCCAGCAGCTCCACAGGGGATACGCGTGAAAAACTGTTTTTT. The full variable domain, rest sourced from reference TRBV7-2 and TRBJ1-4, is GAGVSQSPSNKVTEKGKDVELRCDPISGHTALYWYRQSLGQGLEFLIYFQGNSAPDKSGLPSDRFSAERTGGSVSTLTIQRTQQEDSAVYLCASSSTGDTREKLFFGSGTQLSVL.

V usage is TRBV5-1 and J usage is TRBJ2-2; no clear D gene. Trimming stripped 4 bases from V and 4 bases from J, with 5 bases between. Germline V gene data show CDR1 as SGHRS and CDR2 as YFSETQ. CDR3 size: 12 residues. The chain's CDR3 is CASSLSTGELFF. DNA of the CDR3: TGCGCCAGCAGCCTGTCCACCGGGGAGCTGTTTTTT.

This clone has ten or more counts. The chain is built from TRBV6-4 and TRBJ2-3; D possibly corresponds to TRBD2 (6 bases). V was pared by 4 bases and J by 1 base, with 6 bases between. Germline-derived CDR1 and CDR2 are MRHNA and SNTAGT. This CDR3 is built from 13 residues. The CDR3 nucleotides read TGTGCCAGCAGTGCTAGCGGCACAGATACGCAGTATTTT. Protein: CASSASGTDTQYF.

This rearrangement joins TRBV27 to TRBJ1-5; D is unresolved. Germline assignment: CDR1 MNHEY and CDR2 SMNVEV (reference sequence). Deletions cut 5 bases from V and 4 bases from J, with 15 bases between. This CDR3 spans 15 amino acids. The DNA for the CDR3 is TGTGCCAGCAGTCCACTTTATCCGGGGAATCAGCCCCAGCATTTT. Protein sequence: CASSPLYPGNQPQHF.

This clone is a singleton in its sample. The J gene is TRBJ1-4, the V gene TRBV19; D not resolved. V was shortened by 3 bases and J by 4 bases, with 15 bases between the two germline ends. CDR3 length: 16 amino acids. Germline V gives CDR1 LNHDA, CDR2 SQIVND (reference sequence). CDR3 in DNA: TGTGCCAGTAGTATCGGTAGCGGAACCGGTAATGAAAAACTGTTTTTT. This translates into CASSIGSGTGNEKLFF.

DNA for the CDR3: TGTGCCACCAGCAGACCTCCGCGGAATCAGCCCCAGCATTTT. Its protein product is CATSRPPRNQPQHF. The chain uses TRBV15 and TRBJ1-5; D unresolved. The ends were cut back, 2 bases at V and 4 bases at J, with 9 bases in the middle. CDR3 size: 14 residues. Germline CDR1 LNHNV, CDR2 YYDKDF (reference sequence).

V gene TRBV7-2 combines with J gene TRBJ2-7, with 10 bases aligning to TRBD2. The CDR3 sequence is 18 residues long. CDR1 and CDR2 from the germline V gene are SGHTA and FQGNSA. The J segment lost 1 base and the V segment lost 4 bases, leaving 13 bases of the junction unmatched. CDR3 protein: CASSSPGSGLAYSYEQYF. The CDR3 DNA reads as TGTGCCAGCAGCTCCCCGGGGTCGGGACTAGCGTATTCCTACGAGCAGTACTTC.

This clone has only one observation. The chain is built from TRBV6-1 and TRBJ1-1; TRBD1 might be the D (6 bases). The CDR3 sequence is 13 residues long. Trimming left V 5 bases short and J 1 base short, with 8 bases between. Germline assignment: CDR1 MNHNS and CDR2 SASEGT. The CDR3 here is CASSLQGNTEAFF. The DNA of the CDR3 is TGTGCCAGCAGTCTACAGGGGAACACTGAAGCTTTCTTT.

The chain carries TRBV7-9 and TRBJ1-3; 7 bases align to TRBD1. This CDR3 comprises 18 residues. V was pared by 4 bases and J by 2 bases, with 14 bases of the junction left unmatched. The germline V gene encodes CDR1 SEHNR and CDR2 FQNEAQ (reference sequence). The CDR3 nucleotides are TGTGCCAGCAGCTCCCCCCGCGGGACAGAACACCCTGGAAACACCATATATTTT. Its translation is CASSSPRGTEHPGNTIYF. The variable domain in full, with the rest retrieved from reference TRBV7-9 and TRBJ1-3, is DTGVSQNPRHKITKRGQNVTFRCDPISEHNRLYWYRQTLGQGPEFLTYFQNEAQLEKSRLLSDRFSAERPKGSFSTLEIQRTEQGDSAMYLCASSSPRGTEHPGNTIYFGEGSWLTVV.

CDR3 sequence reads: CASSSGTTYYEQYF. The CDR3 nucleotides are TGTGCCAGCAGTTCCGGGACTACATACTACGAGCAGTACTTC. This chain connects TRBV28 to TRBJ2-7, with 7 bases lining up with TRBD2. This CDR3 region has 14 residues. V shed 4 bases and J 3 bases; nucleotides not matched to a gene: 6. Germline V CDR1 and CDR2: MDHEN, SYDVKM.